This T cell receptor beta chain was retrieved from a study of OX40 agonist ivuxolimab in advanced cancers. Libraries were prepared by immunoSEQ multiplex PCR; TCRdb keeps only in-frame clonotypes and omits some of them. The data show 40,000 to 45,000 clones, around 90% seen once. Germline V gene sequence: CDR1 SEHNR, CDR2 FQNEAQ (reference sequence). The CDR3 spans 13 residues. Trimming pared 0 bases from V and 2 bases from J, leaving 5 bases between. The receptor comes from an adult with an advanced solid tumor such as melanoma, head and neck, liver or kidney cancer. Material: CD4+ or CD8+ T cells sorted from blood, obtained in a trial of the OX40 agonist ivuxolimab. This chain uses TRBV7-9 with TRBJ2-7; D is uncertain. The CDR3 sequence is CASSLAGAYEQYF. Written as DNA, the CDR3 is TGTGCCAGCAGCTTAGCCGGAGCCTACGAGCAGTACTTC.